This TCR beta chain was sequenced for a study of brain T cells in children with intractable seizures. The protocol was immunoSEQ multiplex PCR, while the TCRdb copy is restricted to in-frame clones and leaves out a portion. The table includes 340,000 or so clones, roughly 93% detected once. Time point in this sample: blood from clinic visit 5 months post-surgery; TSC patient then seizure free. The CDR3 length is 13 residues. Germline V gene lookup returns CDR1 WNHNN and CDR2 SYGVQD (reference sequence). V was cut by 3 bases and J by 4 bases, with 9 bases left in between. Sequencing was performed on peripheral blood, taken 4 to 5 months after surgery. This chain links TRBV10-1 with TRBJ1-2; D not resolved. The source of this sequence is a boy in the first two years of life with tuberous sclerosis and intractable seizures. The CDR3 DNA reads as TGCGCCAGCAGTGAAAACGGCGGCTATGGCTACACCTTC. This translates into CASSENGGYGYTF.